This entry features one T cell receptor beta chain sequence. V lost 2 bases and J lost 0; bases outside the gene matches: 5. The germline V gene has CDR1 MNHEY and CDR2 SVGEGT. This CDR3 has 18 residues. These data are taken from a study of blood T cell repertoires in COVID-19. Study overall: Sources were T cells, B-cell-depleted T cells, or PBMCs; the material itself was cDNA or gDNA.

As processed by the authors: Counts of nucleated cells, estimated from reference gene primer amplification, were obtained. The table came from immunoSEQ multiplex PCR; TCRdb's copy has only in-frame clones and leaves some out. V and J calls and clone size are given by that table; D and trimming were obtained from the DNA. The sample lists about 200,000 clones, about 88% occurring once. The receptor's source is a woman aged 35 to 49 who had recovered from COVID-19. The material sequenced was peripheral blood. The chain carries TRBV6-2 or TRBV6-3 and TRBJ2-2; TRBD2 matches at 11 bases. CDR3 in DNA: TGTGCCAGCAGTTACGGGACTAGCGGATCTACGAACACCGGGGAGCTGTTTTTT. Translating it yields CASSYGTSGSTNTGELFF.